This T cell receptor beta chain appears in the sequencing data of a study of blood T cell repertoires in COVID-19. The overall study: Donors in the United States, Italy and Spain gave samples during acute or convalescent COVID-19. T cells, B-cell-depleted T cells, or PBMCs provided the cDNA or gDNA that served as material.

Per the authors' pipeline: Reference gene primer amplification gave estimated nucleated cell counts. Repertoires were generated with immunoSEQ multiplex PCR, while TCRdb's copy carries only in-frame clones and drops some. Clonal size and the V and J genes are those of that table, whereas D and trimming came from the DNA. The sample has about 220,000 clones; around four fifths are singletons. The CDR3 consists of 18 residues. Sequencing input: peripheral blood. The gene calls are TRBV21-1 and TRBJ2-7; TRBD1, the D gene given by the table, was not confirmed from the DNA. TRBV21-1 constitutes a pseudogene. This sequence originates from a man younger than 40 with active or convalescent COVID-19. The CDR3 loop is CASSKAQPGTGYKGEQYF. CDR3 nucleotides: TGTGCCAGCAGCAAAGCCCAGCCTGGGACAGGGTATAAGGGCGAGCAGTACTTC.